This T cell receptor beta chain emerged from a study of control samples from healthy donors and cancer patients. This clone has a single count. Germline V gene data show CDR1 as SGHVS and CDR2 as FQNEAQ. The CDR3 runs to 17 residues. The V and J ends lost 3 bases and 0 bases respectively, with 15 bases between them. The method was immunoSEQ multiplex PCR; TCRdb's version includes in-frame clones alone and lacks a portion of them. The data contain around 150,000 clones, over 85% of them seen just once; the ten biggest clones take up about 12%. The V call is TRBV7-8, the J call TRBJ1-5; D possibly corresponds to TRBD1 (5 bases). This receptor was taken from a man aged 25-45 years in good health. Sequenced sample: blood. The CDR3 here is CASSFPQGEYSNQPQHF. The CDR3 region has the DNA TGTGCCAGCAGCTTTCCCCAGGGAGAGTATAGCAATCAGCCCCAGCATTTT.